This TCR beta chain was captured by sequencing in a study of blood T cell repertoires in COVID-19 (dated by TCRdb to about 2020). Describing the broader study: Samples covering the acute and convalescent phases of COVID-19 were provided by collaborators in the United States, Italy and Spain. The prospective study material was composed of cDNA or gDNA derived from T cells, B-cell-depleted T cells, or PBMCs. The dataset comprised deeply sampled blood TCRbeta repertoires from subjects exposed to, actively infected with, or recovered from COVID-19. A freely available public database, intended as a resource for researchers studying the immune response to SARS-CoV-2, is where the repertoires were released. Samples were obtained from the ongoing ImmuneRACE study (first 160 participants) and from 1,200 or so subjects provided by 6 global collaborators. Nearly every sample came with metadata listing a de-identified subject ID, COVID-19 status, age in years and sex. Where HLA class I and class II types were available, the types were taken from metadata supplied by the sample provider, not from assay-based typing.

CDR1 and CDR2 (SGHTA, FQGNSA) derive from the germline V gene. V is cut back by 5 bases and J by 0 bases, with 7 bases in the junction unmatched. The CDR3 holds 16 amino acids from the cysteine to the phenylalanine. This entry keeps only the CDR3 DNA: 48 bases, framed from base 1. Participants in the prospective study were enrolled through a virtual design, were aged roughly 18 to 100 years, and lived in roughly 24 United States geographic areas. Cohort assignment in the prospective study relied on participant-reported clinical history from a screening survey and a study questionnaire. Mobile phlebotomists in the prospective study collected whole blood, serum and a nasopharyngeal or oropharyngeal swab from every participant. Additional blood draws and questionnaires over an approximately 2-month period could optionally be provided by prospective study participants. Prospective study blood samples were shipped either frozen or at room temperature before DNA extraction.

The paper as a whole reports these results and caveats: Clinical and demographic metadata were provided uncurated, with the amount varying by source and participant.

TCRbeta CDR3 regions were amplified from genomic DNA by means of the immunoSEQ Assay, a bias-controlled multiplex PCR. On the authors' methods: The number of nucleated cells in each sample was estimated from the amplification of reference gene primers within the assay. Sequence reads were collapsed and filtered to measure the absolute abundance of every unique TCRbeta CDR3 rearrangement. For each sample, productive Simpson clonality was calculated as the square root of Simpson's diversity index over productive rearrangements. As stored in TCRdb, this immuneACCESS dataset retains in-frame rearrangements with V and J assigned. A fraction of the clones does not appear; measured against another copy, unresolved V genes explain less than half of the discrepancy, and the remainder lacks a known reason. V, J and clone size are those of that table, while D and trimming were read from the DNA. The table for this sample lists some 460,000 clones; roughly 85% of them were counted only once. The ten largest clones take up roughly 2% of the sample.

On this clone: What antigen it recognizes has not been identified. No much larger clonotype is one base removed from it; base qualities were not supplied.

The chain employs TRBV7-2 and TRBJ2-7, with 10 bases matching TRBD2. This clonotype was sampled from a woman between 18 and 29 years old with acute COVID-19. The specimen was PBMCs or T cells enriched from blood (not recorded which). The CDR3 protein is CASSPLSGRLSYEQYF. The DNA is TGTGCCAGCAGCCCCCTTAGCGGGAGGCTCTCCTACGAGCAGTACTTC.